Presented here are 32 T cell receptor beta chains from one specimen sequenced in a study of a mutant IDH1 vaccine in newly diagnosed glioma. Specified time point: baseline, week 1 (first vaccination visit). Treatment indicated: pre-vaccination baseline after standard-of-care therapy. Clones were sequenced by immunoSEQ multiplex PCR, and TCRdb holds only the in-frame ones, with some missing. In the table there are about 92,000 clones, roughly 85% of which are singletons. The source material was PBMCs, sampled from a glioma patient treated with radiotherapy, temozolomide or both. These receptor sequences come from a woman aged 45-65 years with glioma.

This clone showed up just once. The J gene is TRBJ1-5, the V gene TRBV30; 10 bases agree with TRBD1. After removal of 1 base from V and 1 base from J, the junction contained 4 bases not matched to a gene. CDR3 length: 16 amino acids. Per germline, CDR1 GTSNPN and CDR2 SVGIG (reference sequence). In DNA, the CDR3 is TGTGCCTGGAGTGGGGACAGGGGAGGAAGCAATCAGCCCCAGCATTTT. Residues: CAWSGDRGGSNQPQHF.

This chain joins TRBV7-2 and TRBJ2-4, with 12 bases that match TRBD2. Trimming took 4 bases from V and 7 from J; bases not matched to a gene: 2. The germline V gene encodes CDR1 SGHTA and CDR2 FQGNSA. CDR3 length: 14 amino acids. The CDR3 region has the DNA TGTGCCAGCAGCTCCGGACTAGCGGGGAACATTCAGTACTTC. The encoded protein is CASSSGLAGNIQYF. The complete variable domain, with remaining parts taken from reference TRBV7-2 and TRBJ2-4, reads GAGVSQSPSNKVTEKGKDVELRCDPISGHTALYWYRQSLGQGLEFLIYFQGNSAPDKSGLPSDRFSAERTGGSVSTLTIQRTQQEDSAVYLCASSSGLAGNIQYFGAGTRLSVL.

The J gene is TRBJ2-7, the V gene TRBV27; tentative D call: TRBD2 (6 bases). Germline V gene sequence: CDR1 MNHEY, CDR2 SMNVEV (reference sequence). The CDR3 runs 14 residues. Trimming removed 1 base at V and 1 base at J, with 8 bases between. The CDR3 protein is CASSLLGGSYEQYF. The CDR3 DNA reads TGTGCCAGCAGTTTATTGGGGGGTTCCTACGAGCAGTACTTC.

This rearrangement joins TRBV7-2 to TRBJ1-5; the D is unclear. CDR3 length: 13 amino acids. Germline V gene data show CDR1 as SGHTA and CDR2 as FQGNSA. Trimming removed 3 bases at V and 4 bases at J, with 7 bases between. CDR3 in DNA: TGTGCCAGCAGCTTCCAAGGGAATCAGCCCCAGCATTTT. The encoded protein is CASSFQGNQPQHF.

The chain joins TRBV23-1 to TRBJ2-4, with a possible D match to TRBD1 (5 bases). TRBV23-1 is noted as an ORF with a role that remains uncertain. The CDR3 has 17 residues. Trimming cost V 8 bases and J 8 bases, with 28 bases left between them. The chain's CDR3 is CASPQDGAWGRGHIQYF. The CDR3, as DNA: TGCGCCAGCCCCCAAGATGGGGCATGGGGAAGAGGCCACATTCAGTACTTC.

The chain links TRBV5-4 to TRBJ2-2; the match to TRBD2 covers 9 bases. J lost 3 bases, V lost 0 bases, and 6 bases had no gene match. Germline V gene lookup returns CDR1 SGHNT and CDR2 YYREEE (reference sequence). This CDR3 is 17 amino acids long. CDR3 nucleotides: TGTGCCAGCAGCTTGGATTTAGCGGGGGCTGACACCGGGGAGCTGTTTTTT. Its translation: CASSLDLAGADTGELFF. The full variable domain, with the rest looked up from reference TRBV5-4 and TRBJ2-2, is ETGVTQSPTHLIKTRGQQVTLRCSSQSGHNTVSWYQQALGQGPQFIFQYYREEENGRGNFPPRFSGLQFPNYSSELNVNALELDDSALYLCASSLDLAGADTGELFFGEGSRLTVL.

The chain is built from TRBV6-5 and TRBJ1-1; a weak D match, TRBD1 (6 bases). Trimming pared 4 bases from V and 4 bases from J, leaving 16 bases between. This CDR3 has 15 amino acids. Germline CDR1 reads MNHEY; CDR2 reads SVGAGI. The chain's CDR3 is CASSLITGTFTEAFF. The CDR3 DNA is TGTGCCAGCAGTTTAATAACCGGGACATTCACTGAAGCTTTCTTT.

The chain has TRBV5-5 and TRBJ1-6; tentative D call: TRBD1 (6 bases). Germline CDR1 SGHKS, CDR2 YYEKEE (reference sequence). The CDR3 loop spans 15 amino acids. Trimming cost V 5 bases and J 5 bases, with 14 bases left between them. The CDR3 region is CASRPTGPDNSPLHF. CDR3 DNA sequence: TGTGCCAGCAGGCCCACAGGGCCGGATAATTCACCCCTCCACTTT. Full variable domain (outside the CDR3, taken from reference TRBV5-5 and TRBJ1-6): DAGVTQSPTHLIKTRGQQVTLRCSPISGHKSVSWYQQVLGQGPQFIFQYYEKEERGRGNFPDRFSARQFPNYSSELNVNALLLGDSALYLCASRPTGPDNSPLHFGNGTRLTVT.

V and J are TRBV7-2 and TRBJ2-1, with TRBD1 matching over 9 bases. This CDR3 comprises 15 residues. After removal of 2 bases from V and 9 bases from J, the junction contained 8 bases not matched to a gene. Germline loops: CDR1 SGHTA, CDR2 FQGNSA. The CDR3 is CASSLSGTGIGEQFF. CDR3 nucleotide sequence: TGTGCCAGCAGCTTATCGGGGACAGGGATCGGTGAGCAGTTCTTC.

The V and J genes are TRBV6-4 and TRBJ1-5; 7 bases agree with TRBD1. V lost 3 bases, J lost 5 bases, and 7 bases stayed unmatched. Germline values: CDR1 MRHNA, CDR2 SNTAGT. The CDR3 extends over 15 amino acids. In DNA, the CDR3 is TGTGCCAGCAGTGAAGAGGGGGCCAGCCATCAGCCCCAGCATTTT. This sequence encodes CASSEEGASHQPQHF.

Remarks on this clone: At one boundary the junction diverges from the germline segment, which might be a read error. The gene calls are TRBV5-4 and TRBJ2-1; 11 nucleotides line up with TRBD2. This CDR3 has 16 residues. CDR1 and CDR2 from the germline V gene are SGHNT and YYREEE (reference sequence). CDR3 amino acids: CASTLELAGGLSEQFF. As DNA, the CDR3 is TGTGCCAGCACCTTGGAGTTAGCGGGGGGGTTGTCGGAGCAGTTCTTC.

Note on this clone: The junction shows a germline mismatch at one end, possibly a read error. V is TRBV7-7 and J is TRBJ2-5, with a weak D call TRBD1 (5 bases). The CDR3 contains 14 residues. CDR1 and CDR2 from the germline V gene are SSHAT and FNYEAQ (reference sequence). CDR3 bases: TGTGCTAGCAGCACGGCAGGGCTCCAAGAGACCCAGTACTTC. This encodes CASSTAGLQETQYF.

The chain carries TRBV28 and TRBJ1-5; no reliable D call. V lost 2 bases to trimming and J lost 5 bases, with 4 bases between them. The V gene's germline CDR1 is MDHEN and CDR2 SYDVKM. The length of the CDR3 is 12 residues. CDR3 loop: CASSLLDQPQHF. The CDR3 DNA follows: TGTGCCAGCAGTTTACTGGATCAGCCCCAGCATTTT. The complete variable domain, with remaining parts taken from reference TRBV28 and TRBJ1-5, reads DVKVTQSSRYLVKRTGEKVFLECVQDMDHENMFWYRQDPGLGLRLIYFSYDVKMKEKGDIPEGYSVSREKKERFSLILESASTNQTSMYLCASSLLDQPQHFGDGTRLSIL.

The chain links TRBV12-5 to TRBJ1-5, with no clear D. With 0 bases removed from V and 4 bases from J, the gap between germline ends came to 13 bases. CDR3 length: 16 amino acids. In germline, CDR1 is LGHNT, CDR2 FRNRAP. The CDR3 region has the DNA TGTGCTAGTGGTTTGGTACTAAGAGGGAAGAATCAGCCCCAGCATTTT. Its translation: CASGLVLRGKNQPQHF.

The chain links TRBV5-6 to TRBJ1-5; unclear D gene. The CDR3 extends over 12 amino acids. With 0 bases removed from V and 2 bases from J, the gap between germline ends came to 0 bases. CDR1 SGHDT and CDR2 YYEEEE come from the germline V gene. The CDR3 loop reads CASSLGNQPQHF. CDR3 coding DNA: TGTGCCAGCAGCTTGGGCAATCAGCCCCAGCATTTT.

CDR3 DNA sequence: TGTGCCAGCAGTGAATTAAGAACCAGGTACAATGAGCAGTTCTTC. It encodes CASSELRTRYNEQFF. The genes are TRBV6-1 and TRBJ2-1, with D hard to call. Germline V CDR1 and CDR2: MNHNS, SASEGT. The CDR3 extends over 15 amino acids. V shed 2 bases and J shed 4 bases, with 12 bases lying between them.

The gene calls are TRBV6-5 and TRBJ2-5, with a possible D match to TRBD1 (5 bases). CDR1 is MNHEY, CDR2 SVGAGI, per germline. Trimming left V 5 bases short and J 1 base short, with 8 bases between. This CDR3 is built from 13 residues. Here the CDR3 reads CASSKTVQETQYF. The DNA of the CDR3 is TGTGCCAGCAGTAAGACAGTCCAAGAGACCCAGTACTTC.

This sequence joins TRBV30 and TRBJ1-1, with 8 bases lining up with TRBD1. In germline, CDR1 is GTSNPN, CDR2 SVGIG (reference sequence). This CDR3 has 16 residues. The V gene end was trimmed by 0 bases and the J gene end by 3 bases; junction bases not matched to a gene: 9. The CDR3 sequence: CAWSVRPRGRDTEAFF. Here the CDR3 DNA reads TGTGCCTGGAGTGTCCGTCCCAGGGGGCGAGACACTGAAGCTTTCTTT.

The chain carries TRBV7-2 and TRBJ2-3; D gene unclear. The CDR3 spans 14 residues. Per the germline V gene, CDR1 is SGHTA and CDR2 is FQGNSA. V lost 4 bases and J lost 4, with 12 bases in between. The CDR3: CASSSRPRSDTQYF. In DNA form, the CDR3 reads TGTGCCAGCAGCTCCCGTCCGAGGTCAGATACGCAGTATTTT.

The gene calls are TRBV2 and TRBJ1-2; tentatively, D is TRBD1 (6 bases). The V gene's germline CDR1 is SNHLY and CDR2 FYNNEI. V was shortened by 6 bases and J by 3 bases, with 11 bases between the two germline ends. The CDR3 covers 13 residues. The CDR3 protein is CASRSTGHYGYTF. Written as DNA, the CDR3 is TGTGCCAGCAGGTCTACAGGGCACTATGGCTACACCTTC.

Here the CDR3 reads CSVEVAGPGGAYGYTF. CDR3 DNA sequence: TGCAGCGTTGAAGTTGCCGGCCCAGGGGGCGCATATGGCTACACCTTC. This chain links TRBV29-1 with TRBJ1-2; 8 nucleotides align to TRBD1. V was clipped by 1 base and J by 5 bases; unmatched bases: 12. The CDR3 is 16 amino acids. CDR1 SQVTM and CDR2 ANQGSEA come from the germline V gene.

This clone appeared once. The junction does not match germline at one end; this may be a read error. The chain couples TRBV7-7 to TRBJ2-3; 13 nucleotides align to TRBD2. There are 16 residues in the CDR3. Germline CDR1 reads SSHAT; CDR2 reads FNYEAQ (reference sequence). The CDR3 DNA is TGTGCTAGCAGCCCCGGACTAGCGGGGGTCACAGATACGCAGTATTTT. It encodes CASSPGLAGVTDTQYF.

Here the CDR3 reads CASSLQAYEQYF. CDR3 sequence (DNA): TGTGCCAGCAGTTTACAAGCCTACGAGCAGTACTTC. The chain recombines TRBV28 with TRBJ2-7; D call uncertain. The V gene's germline CDR1 is MDHEN and CDR2 SYDVKM. The CDR3 extends over 12 amino acids. The V end lost 2 bases, the J end lost 2 bases, and 4 bases lay between the germline ends.

DNA of the CDR3: TGTGCCAGCAGCAGACGGACAGCCTACGAGCAGTACTTC. This codes for CASSRRTAYEQYF. V and J are TRBV7-2 and TRBJ2-7; perhaps TRBD1 as D (6 bases). This CDR3 region has 13 residues. Trimming cost V 5 bases and J 2 bases, with 10 bases left between them. In germline, CDR1 is SGHTA, CDR2 FQGNSA.

The V and J genes are TRBV10-1 and TRBJ1-4; D is unresolved. Looked up from germline, CDR1 is WNHNN and CDR2 is SYGVQD (reference sequence). CDR3 size: 16 residues. Trimming cost V 4 bases and J 5 bases, with 17 bases left between them. CDR3 sequence reads: CASSVGRADTNEKLFF. The CDR3 DNA reads TGCGCCAGCAGTGTCGGACGGGCAGACACGAATGAAAAACTGTTTTTT.

The chain is built from TRBV19 and TRBJ2-7; no clear D gene. The CDR3 consists of 14 residues. Germline values: CDR1 LNHDA, CDR2 SQIVND (reference sequence). Trimming stripped 6 bases from V and 1 base from J, with 13 bases between. In DNA form, the CDR3 reads TGTGCCAGTAGACTCTCCGACCATTCCTACGAGCAGTACTTC. Its translation: CASRLSDHSYEQYF.

The rearrangement joins TRBV5-5 to TRBJ1-1, with D unclear. Looked up from germline, CDR1 is SGHKS and CDR2 is YYEKEE (reference sequence). Trimming pared 0 bases from V and 0 bases from J, leaving 3 bases between. The CDR3 is 13 amino acids. The CDR3 nucleotides are TGTGCCAGCAGCTTGGGATTGAACACTGAAGCTTTCTTT. It encodes CASSLGLNTEAFF.

The chain recombines TRBV5-4 with TRBJ1-2; D perhaps matches TRBD1 (5 bases). V shed 3 bases and J shed 8 bases, with 14 bases lying between them. Germline V lookup: CDR1 SGHNT, CDR2 YYREEE (reference sequence). This CDR3 contains 13 residues. This CDR3 is CASSSQDEKGYTF. CDR3 in DNA: TGTGCCAGCAGCTCACAGGATGAGAAGGGCTACACCTTC.

This clone was counted once. The rearrangement joins TRBV7-9 to TRBJ1-1; perhaps TRBD1 as D (5 bases). The CDR3 covers 13 residues. The germline V gene encodes CDR1 SEHNR and CDR2 FQNEAQ (reference sequence). V was shortened by 5 bases and J by 4 bases, with 11 bases between the two germline ends. The DNA of the CDR3 is TGTGCCAGCAGCCCCCCGGGGGGCACTGAAGCTTTCTTT. Amino acids: CASSPPGGTEAFF.

V and J are TRBV27 and TRBJ1-1; the D is unclear. V lost 5 bases and J 0 bases, leaving 7 bases between the germline ends. CDR1 and CDR2 from the germline V gene are MNHEY and SMNVEV (reference sequence). The CDR3 runs to 13 residues. CDR3 DNA: TGTGCCAGCAGTCCTCAGGTGAACACTGAAGCTTTCTTT. Protein sequence: CASSPQVNTEAFF.

The chain carries TRBV7-2 and TRBJ2-1; 9 bases agree with TRBD1. Trimming at V came to 4 bases and at J to 7 bases, leaving 8 bases not matched to a gene. The CDR3 totals 15 residues. CDR1 is SGHTA and CDR2 is FQGNSA in the germline V gene. CDR3 region: CASSYQWTGANEQFF. The CDR3 DNA reads TGTGCCAGCAGCTACCAATGGACAGGGGCAAATGAGCAGTTCTTC. Filled out from reference TRBV7-2 and TRBJ2-1, the complete variable domain reads GAGVSQSPSNKVTEKGKDVELRCDPISGHTALYWYRQSLGQGLEFLIYFQGNSAPDKSGLPSDRFSAERTGGSVSTLTIQRTQQEDSAVYLCASSYQWTGANEQFFGPGTRLTVL.

J is TRBJ2-7 and V is TRBV4-2, with D possibly being TRBD1 or TRBD2 (6 bases each). Germline loops: CDR1 LGHNA, CDR2 YNFKEQ. The CDR3 runs to 17 residues. V lost 0 bases and J lost 3, with 18 bases in between. In DNA form, the CDR3 reads TGTGCCAGCAGCCAAGATTCGGGGGCACATAAGGTCTACGAGCAGTACTTC. Translating it yields CASSQDSGAHKVYEQYF.